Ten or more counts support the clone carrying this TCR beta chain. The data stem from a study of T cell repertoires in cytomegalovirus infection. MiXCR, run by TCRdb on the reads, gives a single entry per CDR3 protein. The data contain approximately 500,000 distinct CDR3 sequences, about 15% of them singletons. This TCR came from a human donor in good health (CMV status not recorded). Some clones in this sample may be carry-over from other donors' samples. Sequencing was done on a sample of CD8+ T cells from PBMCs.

DNA of the CDR3: TGTGCCAGCAGTTCTGAGACAGGGGAGACCGGGGAGCTGTTTTTT. This encodes CASSSETGETGELFF. This chain links TRBV27 with TRBJ2-2; 8 bases map to TRBD1. Germline values: CDR1 MNHEY, CDR2 SMNVEV (reference sequence). The CDR3 covers 15 residues. V shed 4 bases and J 5 bases; nucleotides not matched to a gene: 6.